This TCR beta chain emerged from a study of blood T cells in healthy people across ages. For the second PCR, which ran for 7 to 11 cycles, a sample-barcoded 5' primer and a J-beta primer mix were used. TCRdb re-derived calls from the 5' RACE reads in MiXCR, one entry per CDR3 protein. The sample yields about 1.8 million distinct CDR3 sequences, roughly 52% seen once. The CDR3 is 16 residues long. Germline V gives CDR1 SGHTS, CDR2 YDEGEE. The V end lost 2 bases, the J end lost 9 bases, and 18 bases lay between the germline ends. Sequenced material: blood. This TCR was sampled from a woman aged 40-49 years in good health. This chain joins TRBV5-8 and TRBJ1-6, with D unresolved. The CDR3 loop reads CASSFGLSRSGSPLHF. DNA for the CDR3: TGTGCCAGCAGCTTTGGTCTCAGCCGGAGCGGTTCACCCCTCCACTTT.